The rows below give T cell receptor beta chains drawn from one sample of a study of T-cell reconstitution after alpha-beta-depleted transplantation in children. Each CDR3 protein gets one entry after TCRdb re-called the PCR reads with MiXCR. The sample includes approximately 130,000 distinct CDR3 sequences, about 9.6% of them seen just once. The sequencing used PBMCs, mostly from graft donor cells, collected 180 days after TCRalphabeta/CD19-depleted stem cell transplant. These TCRs come from a girl under two years old who had a stem cell transplant for combined immunodeficiency, so the T cells may come from the graft donor. The conserved cysteine and the conserved F or W are not part of the CDR3 here.

v_gene	j_gene	CDR3aa
TRBV7-8	TRBJ1-2	ASSLASQNGYT
TRBV20-1	TRBJ2-7	SATRTSDEQY
TRBV10-3	TRBJ2-3	AITSTRGTTDTQY
TRBV9	TRBJ1-6	ASSEELGLNSPLH
TRBV7-2	TRBJ1-5	ASSLGQLNQPQH
TRBV12-3/TRBV12-4	TRBJ2-4	ASRPGHLAKNIQY
TRBV7-6	TRBJ2-2	ASSLARLGELF
TRBV12-3/TRBV12-4	TRBJ1-1	ASSLTGGGEKAF
TRBV20-1	TRBJ2-5	SALRHETQY
TRBV27	TRBJ2-5	ASSSRTGYQETQY
TRBV6-2/TRBV6-3	TRBJ2-7	ASSYSVGSYEQY
TRBV20-1	TRBJ2-2	SAAGWGELF
TRBV20-1	TRBJ2-5	SARDSSSFGTQY
TRBV5-1	TRBJ1-2	ASSLGGDYGYT
TRBV7-3	TRBJ2-2	ASSFGTSNTGELF
TRBV6-5	TRBJ1-2	ASSYGQGAYGYT
TRBV20-1	TRBJ1-1	SASGRLEAF
TRBV5-1	TRBJ2-5	ASADGSAETQY
TRBV20-1	TRBJ2-3	SARRGISTDTQY
TRBV7-2	TRBJ1-5	ASSLDSNQPQH
TRBV12-3/TRBV12-4	TRBJ1-3	ASSPRDRGNTIY
TRBV27	TRBJ2-2	ASSFQASNTGELF
TRBV9	TRBJ2-3	ASSPPGVGHLRDTQY
TRBV28	TRBJ2-5	ASSFQSLVAGGRVTQY
TRBV7-9	TRBJ1-1	ASSLSGYAEAF
TRBV6-5	TRBJ2-5	ASRGPGETQY
TRBV30	TRBJ2-3	AWSSRSTDTQY
TRBV4-1	TRBJ2-7	ASSHVWDPYEQY
TRBV27	TRBJ2-3	ASKIAGTSTDTQY
TRBV5-1	TRBJ2-5	ASSQKGDGWQETQY
TRBV18	TRBJ2-7	ASSPPGQGVYEQY
TRBV20-1	TRBJ2-1	SARLAYEQF
TRBV2	TRBJ2-3	ASYNTDTQY
TRBV7-3	TRBJ2-2	ASSSDSTGELF
TRBV29-1	TRBJ2-7	SVVGRTSGNPGEQY
TRBV6-2/TRBV6-3	TRBJ2-1	ASSLGLAGVVEQF
TRBV5-8	TRBJ1-5	ASRRDRGRHQPQH
TRBV20-1	TRBJ2-7	SAKGSGINTYEQY
TRBV19	TRBJ1-6	ASSIRDSNSPLH
TRBV20-1	TRBJ2-5	SAREVGMETQY
TRBV5-1	TRBJ1-4	ASSSQPVDARGKLF
TRBV27	TRBJ2-5	ASSRLAGSYQETQY
TRBV12-3/TRBV12-4	TRBJ2-1	ATAKAGYTRSEQF
TRBV6-6	TRBJ1-5	ASSYGSNQPQH
TRBV5-4	TRBJ1-2	ASSLTSARGAGYT
TRBV3-1	TRBJ1-2	ASSRTNSDT
TRBV19	TRBJ2-4	ASSTPLLAKNIQY
TRBV3-1	TRBJ1-5	ASSHGGGGNQPQH
TRBV20-1	TRBJ2-1	SARLAGRSSYNEQF
TRBV20-1	TRBJ2-1	SARAPPASGRHYNEQF
TRBV7-2	TRBJ2-7	ASSWAGLAYEQY
TRBV4-1	TRBJ2-2	ASSHGPLLAGTGELF
TRBV7-8	TRBJ2-5	ASSLYTQETQY
TRBV9	TRBJ2-3	ASSVGGPDTDTQY
TRBV29-1	TRBJ2-5	SVVWTVQETQY